This T cell receptor beta chain was captured by sequencing in a study of metastatic and nonmetastatic thyroid tumors. Overall study findings and caveats: As reported, TCR beta diversity in blood and tumor was significantly higher in malignant thyroid tumors than in benign nodules.

MiXCR re-clonotyped the PCR reads for TCRdb. The repertoire holds 15,000 to 25,000 clones, with approximately 24% as singletons. Germline CDR1 DFQATT, CDR2 SNEGSKA (reference sequence). The length of the CDR3 is 19 residues. The trim removed 4 bases at V and 1 base at J, leaving 18 bases unmatched. This clone was recorded at least ten times. Its antigen is still unknown. Thyroid surgery had not been preceded by any treatment in any patient. Source material: tumor tissue. The TCR was taken from a male donor with papillary thyroid cancer or a benign thyroid nodule (not recorded which). Some clones in this sample may be carry-over from other donors' samples. The chain carries TRBV20-1 and TRBJ2-5; 10 bases agree with TRBD2. CDR3 amino acids: CSANLPGLALHNLQETQYF. CDR3 nucleotide sequence: TGCAGTGCTAACCTCCCGGGACTAGCGCTTCATAACCTCCAAGAGACCCAGTACTTC.